This TCR beta chain emerged from a study of blood T cell repertoires in COVID-19. Across the whole study: There were acute and convalescent COVID-19 samples, and they came from the United States, Italy and Spain. The cDNA or gDNA used as material had been derived from T cells, B-cell-depleted T cells, or PBMCs.

The germline V gene has CDR1 SGHRS and CDR2 YFSETQ. Between the trimmed V and J ends, which lost 0 bases and 0 bases, there was a span of 10 bases. This CDR3 has 16 residues. As handled by the study authors: Reference gene primer amplification gave estimated nucleated cell counts. Some clones are missing from TCRdb's copy, which holds only in-frame ones; the method was immunoSEQ multiplex PCR. The V and J calls and clone size come from that table; D and trimming were worked out from the DNA. The data hold some 80,000 clones, with approximately 82% observed a single time. Sequencing was done on a sample of peripheral blood. The clonotype comes from a human donor in a cohort sampled during active COVID-19. The gene calls are TRBV5-1 and TRBJ2-4; D uncertain. The CDR3 loop reads CASSLVPELAKNIQYF. DNA of the CDR3: TGCGCCAGCAGCTTGGTACCGGAGCTAGCCAAAAACATTCAGTACTTC.